This TCR beta chain appears in the sequencing data of a study of blood T cells in healthy people across ages. Study summary: Per every two T cells, about one barcoded beta molecule was captured by template switching.

Individuals who donated were healthy Caucasians from Russia aged roughly 6 to 100. The sample, 9 to 10 milliliters of peripheral blood, was drawn from each donor. The authors ran a second PCR of 7 to 11 cycles using a sample-barcoded 5' primer and a J-beta primer mix. Each CDR3 protein gets one entry after TCRdb re-called the 5' RACE reads with MiXCR. The sample shows roughly 550,000 distinct CDR3 sequences, about 25% of them seen only once. Unmatched junction bases numbered 8, after V lost 6 bases and J lost 2 bases. The V gene's germline CDR1 is SQVTM and CDR2 ANQGSEA. There are 14 residues in the CDR3. These same records also appear under a second study, on T cells of mothers and their children. That paper notes: Healthy Caucasian mothers, a few in number, and their six children were the donors.

Sequenced material: blood. V and J are TRBV29-1 and TRBJ2-3; TRBD2 matches 7 bases. This TCR was recovered from a boy younger than 18 in good health. CDR3: CSVEPAGLTDTQYF. CDR3 nucleotides: TGCAGCGTAGAACCAGCGGGACTCACAGATACGCAGTATTTT.